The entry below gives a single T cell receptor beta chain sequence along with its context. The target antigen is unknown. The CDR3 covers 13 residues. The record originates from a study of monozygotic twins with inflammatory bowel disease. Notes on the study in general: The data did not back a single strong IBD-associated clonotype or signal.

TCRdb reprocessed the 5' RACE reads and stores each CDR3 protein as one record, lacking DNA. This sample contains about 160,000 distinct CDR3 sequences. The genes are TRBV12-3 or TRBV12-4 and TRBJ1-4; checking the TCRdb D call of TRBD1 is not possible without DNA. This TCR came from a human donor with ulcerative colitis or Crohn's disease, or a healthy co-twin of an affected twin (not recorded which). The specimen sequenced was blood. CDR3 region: CASGGGTNEKLFF.